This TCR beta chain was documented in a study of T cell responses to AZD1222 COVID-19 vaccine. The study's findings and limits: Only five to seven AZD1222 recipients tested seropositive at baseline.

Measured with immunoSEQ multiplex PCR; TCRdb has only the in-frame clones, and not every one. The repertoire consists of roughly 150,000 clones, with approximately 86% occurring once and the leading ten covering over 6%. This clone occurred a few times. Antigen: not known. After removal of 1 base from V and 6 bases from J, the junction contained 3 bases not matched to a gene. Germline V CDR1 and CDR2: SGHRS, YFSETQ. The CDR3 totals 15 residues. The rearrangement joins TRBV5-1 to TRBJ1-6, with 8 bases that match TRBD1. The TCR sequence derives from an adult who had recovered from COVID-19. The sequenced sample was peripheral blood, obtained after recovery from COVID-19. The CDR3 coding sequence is TGCGCCAGCAGCTTGAACGGACAGGGTAATTCACCCCTCCACTTT. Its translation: CASSLNGQGNSPLHF.